This entry is about one T cell receptor beta chain. This clonotype was observed many times. The antigen it binds to is not known. No base quality values were provided; no much bigger clone lies one nucleotide off. Sequencing took place on an Illumina NovaSeq 6000. Synthesis of TCR cDNA relied on 5'RACE template switching, a step that introduced a universal primer site along with unique molecular identifiers. cDNA synthesis was primed from both the TCR alpha and TCR beta constant segments. Library amplification involved two PCR steps, and the second step added sample barcodes and sequencing adapters. Sequencing of libraries was performed on Illumina HiSeq 2500 (2x100 bp) or NovaSeq (2x150 bp). Turning to the authors' computational methods: Reads were demultiplexed and collapsed into UMI consensus sequences with MIGEC, and V(D)J alignment was performed with MiXCR. Vaccine-responding clonotypes were identified with edgeR using replicate PBMC samples, with FDR below 0.01 and a log2 fold change above 5 up to day 15 being required. Each bulk clonotype received a CD4 or CD8 identity based on whether the sequenced CD4 or CD8 repertoire contained that clonotype at higher abundance. TCRdb reprocessed the public reads (quality trimming at Q25 with fastp, clone calling with MiXCR) and kept in-frame beta chains. Under each unique CDR3 protein, matching rows form one entry showing the most common genes and DNA. TCRdb, rather than the study authors, made the V and J calls. This sample lists some 340,000 distinct CDR3 sequences; roughly a tenth were detected once. The ten largest clones capture less than 3.5% of the sample.

Per the publication, the treatment or condition label means: live attenuated yellow fever vaccine strain. A standard Ficoll-Paque protocol was used to isolate PBMCs from peripheral blood. CD4 and CD8 T-cell fractions were isolated with Dynabeads CD4 and CD8 positive selection kits. RNA was extracted with TriZol from bulk PBMCs, CD4 and CD8 fractions, and dextramer-positive and dextramer-negative fractions. V is cut by 6 bases and J by 7 bases, and the space between the germline ends is 13 bases. Per the germline V gene, ENHRY is the CDR1 and SYGVKD is the CDR2. Inclusive of the bounding cysteine and phenylalanine, the CDR3 is 12 residues long. Only the CDR3 portion is preserved as DNA: 36 bases, with reading frame beginning at the first base. The entry originates in a study of T cells after yellow fever vaccination (dated by TCRdb to about 2019). Broadly, across the study: Libraries from fractions with low cell numbers were prepared with the SMART-Seq v4 Ultra Low Input RNA kit. Blood was drawn at multiple timepoints before and after primary and secondary immunization, with bulk PBMC replicates and cell subsets isolated. To follow T-cell clones before and after primary and booster YFV17D yellow fever vaccination, bulk TCR alpha and beta repertoires were sequenced over time. Two healthy male donors, one aged 18 to 30 and one aged 30 to 40 years, made up the cohort. Beyond this particular receptor, the publication reports: After the booster, most of the clones that had expanded following primary vaccination were detected again (96% of CD4 and 85% to 90% of CD8), which suggests that memory was broadly maintained. Computational filtering was required because FACS-sorted repertoires could contain abundant contaminating clonotypes from the bulk population. Compared with the primary T-cell response, the secondary T-cell response was weaker but faster, peaking on day 5 rather than day 15. Because the study included only a couple of donors, the extent to which the findings can be generalized is limited. A small fraction of clonotypes appeared in both the CD4 and CD8 compartments, likely as a result of convergent recombination.

Recombination linked TRBV10-3 to TRBJ2-7; a tentative D call is TRBD2 (6 bases match). Here the sequenced sample was CD4+ T cells sorted from PBMCs, taken 45 days after the yellow fever booster vaccination. This clonotype was obtained from a man aged 18 to 29 who received the YFV17D yellow fever vaccine. The CDR3: CAIRDKAGEQYF. Here is the DNA: TGTGCCATCAGAGACAAGGCGGGGGAGCAGTACTTC.